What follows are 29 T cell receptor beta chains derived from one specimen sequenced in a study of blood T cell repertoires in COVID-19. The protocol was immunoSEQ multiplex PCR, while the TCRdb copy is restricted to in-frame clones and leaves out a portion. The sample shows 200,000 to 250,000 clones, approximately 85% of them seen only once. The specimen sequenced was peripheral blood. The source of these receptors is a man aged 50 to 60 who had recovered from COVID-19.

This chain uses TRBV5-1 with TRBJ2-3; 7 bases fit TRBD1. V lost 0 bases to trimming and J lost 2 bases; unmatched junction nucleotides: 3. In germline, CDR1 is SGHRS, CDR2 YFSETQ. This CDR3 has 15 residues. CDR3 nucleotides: TGCGCCAGCAGCTTGGAGGGACAGAACACAGATACGCAGTATTTT. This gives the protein CASSLEGQNTDTQYF.

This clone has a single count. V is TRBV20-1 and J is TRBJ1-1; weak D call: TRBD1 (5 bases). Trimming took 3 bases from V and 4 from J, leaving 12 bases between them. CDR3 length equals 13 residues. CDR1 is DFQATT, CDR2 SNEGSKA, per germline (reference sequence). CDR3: CSASPRVSTEAFF. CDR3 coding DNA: TGCAGTGCTAGTCCCAGGGTCAGCACTGAAGCTTTCTTT.

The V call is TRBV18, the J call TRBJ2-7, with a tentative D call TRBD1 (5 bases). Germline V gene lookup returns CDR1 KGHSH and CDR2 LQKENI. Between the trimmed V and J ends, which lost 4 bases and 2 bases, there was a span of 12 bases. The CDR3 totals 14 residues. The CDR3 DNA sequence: TGTGCCAGCTCACGAATAGGGGCCACCTACGAGCAGTACTTC. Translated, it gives CASSRIGATYEQYF.

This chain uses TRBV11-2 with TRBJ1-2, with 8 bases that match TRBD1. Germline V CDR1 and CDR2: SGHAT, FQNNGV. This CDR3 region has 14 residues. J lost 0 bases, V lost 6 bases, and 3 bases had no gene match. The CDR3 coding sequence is TGTGCCAGCAGATCGGACAGGGCTAACTATGGCTACACCTTC. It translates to CASRSDRANYGYTF.

CDR3 in amino acids: CASRQEFYTEAFF. In nucleotides, the CDR3 is TGTGCCAGCAGGCAAGAGTTTTACACTGAAGCTTTCTTT. The V gene is TRBV6-5, the J gene TRBJ1-1, with D hard to call. This CDR3 has 13 amino acids. Germline V gene data show CDR1 as MNHEY and CDR2 as SVGAGI. Trimming stripped 6 bases from V and 3 bases from J, with 11 bases between.

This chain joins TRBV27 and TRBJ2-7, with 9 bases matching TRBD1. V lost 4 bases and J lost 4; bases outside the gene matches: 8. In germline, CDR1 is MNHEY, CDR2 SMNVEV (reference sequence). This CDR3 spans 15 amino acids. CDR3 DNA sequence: TGTGCCAGCAGTTCCCCGGGACAGGGTTTTTACGAGCAGTACTTC. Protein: CASSSPGQGFYEQYF.

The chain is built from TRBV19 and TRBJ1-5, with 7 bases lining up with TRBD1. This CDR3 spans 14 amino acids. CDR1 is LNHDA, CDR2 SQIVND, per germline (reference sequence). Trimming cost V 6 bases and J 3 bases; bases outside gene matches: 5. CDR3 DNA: TGTGCCAGTAGCATTAAGGGGGCCAATCAGCCCCAGCATTTT. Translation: CASSIKGANQPQHF.

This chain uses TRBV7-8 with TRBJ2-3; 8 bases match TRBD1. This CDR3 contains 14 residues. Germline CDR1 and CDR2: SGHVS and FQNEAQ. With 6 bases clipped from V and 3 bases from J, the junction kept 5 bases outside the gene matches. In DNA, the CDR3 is TGTGCCAGCAGACGTACAGGGGGGACAGATACGCAGTATTTT. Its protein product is CASRRTGGTDTQYF.

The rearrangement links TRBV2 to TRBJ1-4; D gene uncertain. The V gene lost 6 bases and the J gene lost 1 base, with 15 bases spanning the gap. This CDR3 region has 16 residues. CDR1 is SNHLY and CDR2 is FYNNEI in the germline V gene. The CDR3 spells CASRDGLGVTNEKLFF. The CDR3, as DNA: TGTGCCAGCAGGGACGGACTGGGCGTAACTAATGAAAAACTGTTTTTT.

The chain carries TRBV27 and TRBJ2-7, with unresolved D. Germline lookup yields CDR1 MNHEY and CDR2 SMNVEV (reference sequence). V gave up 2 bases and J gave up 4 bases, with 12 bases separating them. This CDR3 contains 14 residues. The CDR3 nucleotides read TGTGCCAGCAGTTTACTAGGTAGGAAATACGAGCAGTACTTC. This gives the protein CASSLLGRKYEQYF.

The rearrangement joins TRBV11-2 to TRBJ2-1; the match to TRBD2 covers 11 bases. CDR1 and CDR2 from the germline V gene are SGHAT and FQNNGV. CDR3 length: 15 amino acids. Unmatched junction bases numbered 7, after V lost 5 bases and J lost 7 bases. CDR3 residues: CASSNSGRALNEQFF. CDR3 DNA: TGTGCCAGCAGCAATAGCGGGAGGGCCCTAAATGAGCAGTTCTTC.

Here the CDR3 reads CASSDPQGLGSGEQFF. The CDR3 DNA is TGTGCCAGCAGTGATCCGCAGGGCCTAGGTTCAGGTGAGCAGTTCTTC. The chain has TRBV25-1 and TRBJ2-1; the D gene is possibly TRBD1 (5 bases). V gave up 3 bases and J gave up 9 bases, with 21 bases separating them. The CDR3 loop spans 16 amino acids. Germline CDR1 MGHDK, CDR2 SYGVNS.

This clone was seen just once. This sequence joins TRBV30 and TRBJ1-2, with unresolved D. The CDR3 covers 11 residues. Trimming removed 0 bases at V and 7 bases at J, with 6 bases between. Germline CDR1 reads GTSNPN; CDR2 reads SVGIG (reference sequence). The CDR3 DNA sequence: TGTGCCTGGAGTGTAGGAGTTGGCTACACCTTC. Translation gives CAWSVGVGYTF.

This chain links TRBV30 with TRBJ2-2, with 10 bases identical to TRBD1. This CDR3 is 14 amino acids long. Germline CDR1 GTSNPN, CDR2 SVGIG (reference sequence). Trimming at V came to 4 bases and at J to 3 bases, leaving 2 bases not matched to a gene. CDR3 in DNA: TGTGCCTGGACCGGGACAGGGGACACCGGGGAGCTGTTTTTT. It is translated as CAWTGTGDTGELFF.

CDR3 DNA: TGTGCCAGTAGTATCGAATCTAGCGGACAAGAGACCCAGTACTTC. This sequence encodes CASSIESSGQETQYF. V gene TRBV19 combines with J gene TRBJ2-5, with 7 bases fitting TRBD2. This CDR3 is built from 15 residues. V dropped 3 bases and J dropped 2; count of bases not matched to a gene: 6. Germline V lookup: CDR1 LNHDA, CDR2 SQIVND (reference sequence). The full variable domain, completed using reference TRBV19 and TRBJ2-5, is DGGITQSPKYLFRKEGQNVTLSCEQNLNHDAMYWYRQDPGQGLRLIYYSQIVNDFQKGDIAEGYSVSREKKESFPLTVTSAQKNPTAFYLCASSIESSGQETQYFGPGTRLLVL.

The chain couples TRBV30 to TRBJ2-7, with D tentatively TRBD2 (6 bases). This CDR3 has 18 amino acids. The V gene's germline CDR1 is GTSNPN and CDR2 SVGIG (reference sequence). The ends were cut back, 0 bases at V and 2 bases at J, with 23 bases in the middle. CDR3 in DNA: TGTGCCTGGAGTGTATTCACATGGCGGGGCAAATACCCCTACGAGCAGTACTTC. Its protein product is CAWSVFTWRGKYPYEQYF.

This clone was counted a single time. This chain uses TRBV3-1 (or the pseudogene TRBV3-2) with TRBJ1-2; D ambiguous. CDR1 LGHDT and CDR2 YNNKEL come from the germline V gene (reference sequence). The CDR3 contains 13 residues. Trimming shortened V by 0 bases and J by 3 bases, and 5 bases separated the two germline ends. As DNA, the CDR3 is TGTGCCAGCAGCCAAGAGAGGGACTATGGCTACACCTTC. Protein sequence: CASSQERDYGYTF.

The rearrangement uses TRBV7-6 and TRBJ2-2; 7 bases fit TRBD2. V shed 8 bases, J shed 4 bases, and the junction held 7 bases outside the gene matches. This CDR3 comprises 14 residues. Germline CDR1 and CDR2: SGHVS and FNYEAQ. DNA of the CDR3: TGTGCCAGCGGCTCTAGCGGACTCACCGGGGAGCTGTTTTTT. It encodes CASGSSGLTGELFF.

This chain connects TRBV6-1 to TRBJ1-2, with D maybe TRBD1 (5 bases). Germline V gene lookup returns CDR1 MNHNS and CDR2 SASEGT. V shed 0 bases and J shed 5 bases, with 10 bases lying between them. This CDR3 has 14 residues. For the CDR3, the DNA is TGTGCCAGCAGTGAAGCGAAGACAGTTTATGGCTACACCTTC. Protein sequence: CASSEAKTVYGYTF.

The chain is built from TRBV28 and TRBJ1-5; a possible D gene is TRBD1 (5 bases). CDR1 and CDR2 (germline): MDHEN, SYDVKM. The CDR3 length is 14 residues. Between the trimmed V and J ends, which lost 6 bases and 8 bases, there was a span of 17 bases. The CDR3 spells CASSLGGGIKPQHF. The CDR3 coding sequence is TGTGCCAGCAGCCTCGGGGGTGGCATTAAGCCCCAGCATTTT.

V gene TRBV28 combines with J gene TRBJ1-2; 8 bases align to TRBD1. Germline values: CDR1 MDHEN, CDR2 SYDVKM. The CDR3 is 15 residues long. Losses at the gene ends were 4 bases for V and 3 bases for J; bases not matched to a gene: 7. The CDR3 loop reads CASSSNPGQDYGYTF. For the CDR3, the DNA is TGTGCCAGCAGTTCCAACCCGGGACAGGACTATGGCTACACCTTC.

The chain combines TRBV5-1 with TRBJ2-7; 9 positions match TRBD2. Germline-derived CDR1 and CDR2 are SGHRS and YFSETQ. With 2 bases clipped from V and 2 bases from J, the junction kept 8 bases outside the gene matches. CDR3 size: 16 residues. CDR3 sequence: CASSFRPTSGTYEQYF. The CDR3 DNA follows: TGCGCCAGCAGCTTTCGGCCGACTAGCGGAACCTACGAGCAGTACTTC.

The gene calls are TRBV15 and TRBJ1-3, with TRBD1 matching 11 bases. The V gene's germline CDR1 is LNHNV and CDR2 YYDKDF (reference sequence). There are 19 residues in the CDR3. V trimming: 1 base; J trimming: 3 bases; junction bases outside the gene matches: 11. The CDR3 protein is CATSRVPQDRGRHGNTIYF. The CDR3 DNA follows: TGTGCCACCAGCAGAGTCCCCCAGGACAGGGGGCGTCATGGAAACACCATATATTTT.

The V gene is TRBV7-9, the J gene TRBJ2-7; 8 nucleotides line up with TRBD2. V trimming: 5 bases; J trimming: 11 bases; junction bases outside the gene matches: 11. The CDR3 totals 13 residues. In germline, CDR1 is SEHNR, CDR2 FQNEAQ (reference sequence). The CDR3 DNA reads TGTGCCAGCAGCGAACCGGGACTAGGCCGTGAGTACTTC. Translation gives CASSEPGLGREYF.

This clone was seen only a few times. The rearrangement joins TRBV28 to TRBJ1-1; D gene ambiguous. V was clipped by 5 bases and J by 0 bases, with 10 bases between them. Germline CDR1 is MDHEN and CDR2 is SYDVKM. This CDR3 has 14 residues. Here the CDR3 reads CASSLATVNTEAFF. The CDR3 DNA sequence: TGTGCCAGCAGTCTCGCCACAGTGAACACTGAAGCTTTCTTT. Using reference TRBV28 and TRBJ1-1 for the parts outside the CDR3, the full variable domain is DVKVTQSSRYLVKRTGEKVFLECVQDMDHENMFWYRQDPGLGLRLIYFSYDVKMKEKGDIPEGYSVSREKKERFSLILESASTNQTSMYLCASSLATVNTEAFFGQGTRLTVV.

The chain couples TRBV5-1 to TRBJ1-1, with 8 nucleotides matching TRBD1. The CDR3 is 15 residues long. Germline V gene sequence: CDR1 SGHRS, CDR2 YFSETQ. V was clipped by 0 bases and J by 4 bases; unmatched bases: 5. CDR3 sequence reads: CASSLGDRRLTEAFF. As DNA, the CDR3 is TGCGCCAGCAGCTTGGGGGACAGGAGGCTCACTGAAGCTTTCTTT.

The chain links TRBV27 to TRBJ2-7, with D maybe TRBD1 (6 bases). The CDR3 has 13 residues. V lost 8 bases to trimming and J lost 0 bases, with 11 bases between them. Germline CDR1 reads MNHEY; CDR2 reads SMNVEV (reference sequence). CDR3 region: CASADRSSYEQYF. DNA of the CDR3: TGTGCCAGCGCCGACAGGTCCTCCTACGAGCAGTACTTC.

The CDR3 sequence is CASSEAARTGELFF. CDR3 nucleotide sequence: TGTGCCAGCAGTGAAGCGGCTAGGACCGGGGAGCTGTTTTTT. The rearrangement uses TRBV6-1 and TRBJ2-2; no definite D call. Germline CDR1 reads MNHNS; CDR2 reads SASEGT. V lost 0 bases, J lost 5 bases, and 7 bases lay in between. The CDR3 runs 14 residues.

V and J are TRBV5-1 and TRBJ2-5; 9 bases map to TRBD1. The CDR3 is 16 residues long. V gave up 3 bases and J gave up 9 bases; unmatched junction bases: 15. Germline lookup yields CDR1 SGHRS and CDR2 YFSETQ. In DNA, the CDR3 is TGCGCCAGCAGCTCCTACCGGCCGGACAGGGGAGGGGCCCAGTACTTC. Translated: CASSSYRPDRGGAQYF.